Listed here are 14 T cell receptor beta chains from one sample, sequenced in a study of blood T cell repertoires in COVID-19. Assay used: immunoSEQ multiplex PCR; TCRdb lists only in-frame clones, some missing. The repertoire holds fewer than 150,000 clones, with roughly 80% as singletons. The sample was peripheral blood. The receptor set was obtained from a human donor in a cohort sampled during active COVID-19.

The CDR3 here is CASSIQGARQPQHF. CDR3 coding DNA: TGTGCCAGCAGTATACAGGGGGCTAGACAGCCCCAGCATTTT. V gene TRBV6-5 combines with J gene TRBJ1-5; 9 nucleotides match TRBD1. Germline V CDR1 and CDR2: MNHEY, SVGAGI. The trim removed 5 bases at V and 7 bases at J, leaving 6 bases unmatched. The CDR3 consists of 14 residues.

The V gene is TRBV7-2, the J gene TRBJ2-5; 7 bases are a match to TRBD2. The germline V gene has CDR1 SGHTA and CDR2 FQGNSA. The CDR3 has 14 amino acids. V shed 2 bases, J shed 1 base, and the junction held 1 base outside the gene matches. The CDR3 spells CASSLSSGQETQYF. As DNA, the CDR3 is TGTGCCAGCAGCTTATCTAGCGGCCAAGAGACCCAGTACTTC.

This clone came up once. The V call is TRBV6-1, the J call TRBJ1-1; 8 nucleotides match TRBD1. Germline V CDR1 and CDR2: MNHNS, SASEGT. J lost 5 bases, V lost 3 bases, and 8 bases had no gene match. The CDR3 contains 15 residues. In nucleotides, the CDR3 is TGTGCCAGCAGTGACCCAGGGGGCGCGAGGACTGAAGCTTTCTTT. Amino acids: CASSDPGGARTEAFF.

The chain carries TRBV5-6 and TRBJ2-2; D possibly corresponds to TRBD2 (5 bases). V was pared by 5 bases and J by 4 bases, with 9 bases between. There are 13 residues in the CDR3. CDR1 and CDR2 from the germline V gene are SGHDT and YYEEEE. The chain's CDR3 is CASRYGGTGELFF. The CDR3, as DNA: TGTGCCAGCAGATACGGAGGCACCGGGGAGCTGTTTTTT. Full variable domain (remainder filled in from reference TRBV5-6 and TRBJ2-2): DAGVTQSPTHLIKTRGQQVTLRCSPKSGHDTVSWYQQALGQGPQFIFQYYEEEERQRGNFPDRFSGHQFPNYSSELNVNALLLGDSALYLCASRYGGTGELFFGEGSRLTVL.

The chain carries TRBV3-1 (or the pseudogene TRBV3-2) and TRBJ1-6; no reliable D call. The germline gives CDR1 LGHDT, CDR2 YNNKEL (reference sequence). This CDR3 spans 19 amino acids. V lost 0 bases to trimming and J lost 0 bases, with 15 bases between them. The CDR3 bases are TGTGCCAGCAGCCAAGATGGAGGCCCTAGAAGCTCCTATAATTCACCCCTCCACTTT. It specifies CASSQDGGPRSSYNSPLHF.

V usage is TRBV28 and J usage is TRBJ1-4; weak D call: TRBD1 (5 bases). This CDR3 has 15 residues. Germline assignment: CDR1 MDHEN and CDR2 SYDVKM. Trimming removed 4 bases at V and 5 bases at J, with 14 bases between. CDR3 DNA sequence: TGTGCCAGCAGTTCCCCACGGGGGGGAAATGAAAAACTGTTTTTT. Its protein product is CASSSPRGGNEKLFF.

The chain couples TRBV4-3 to TRBJ2-3; 11 nucleotides line up with TRBD1. V shed 0 bases, J shed 7 bases, and the junction held 6 bases outside the gene matches. CDR1 and CDR2 (germline): LGHNA, YSLEER. CDR3 length: 16 amino acids. In DNA, the CDR3 is TGCGCCAGCAGCCAAGATTGGACAGGGGGCGGGTATACGCAGTATTTT. It codes for CASSQDWTGGGYTQYF.

This chain joins TRBV6-5 and TRBJ1-3, with TRBD1 matching 8 bases. Trimming took 10 bases from V and 2 from J; bases not matched to a gene: 7. This CDR3 contains 14 residues. CDR1 MNHEY and CDR2 SVGAGI come from the germline V gene. The CDR3 sequence is CATAQGEAGNTIYF. CDR3 coding DNA: TGTGCCACCGCACAGGGGGAAGCTGGAAACACCATATATTTT.

The chain uses TRBV6-1 and TRBJ1-6; a weak D match, TRBD1 (6 bases). CDR3 size: 14 residues. V was cut by 3 bases and J by 9 bases, with 12 bases left in between. From germline, CDR1 is MNHNS and CDR2 SASEGT. CDR3 sequence reads: CASSEAPGVSPLHF. CDR3 nucleotides: TGTGCCAGCAGTGAGGCCCCAGGGGTTTCACCCCTCCACTTT.

The chain's CDR3 is CASSMDLNNEQFF. Written as DNA, the CDR3 is TGTGCCAGCAGCATGGACTTAAACAATGAGCAGTTCTTC. The V gene is TRBV5-5, the J gene TRBJ2-1; a weak D match, TRBD2 (5 bases). The CDR3 runs 13 residues. Per germline, CDR1 SGHKS and CDR2 YYEKEE (reference sequence). V gave up 4 bases and J gave up 5 bases, with 10 bases separating them.

The chain combines TRBV6-2 or TRBV6-3 with TRBJ1-1; TRBD1 matches at 11 bases. The CDR3 has 18 residues. Trimming removed 2 bases from V and 2 bases from J; junction bases left unmatched: 10. Germline V gene data show CDR1 as MNHEY and CDR2 as SVGEGT. For the CDR3, the DNA is TGTGCCAGCAGTTACCCCACTGGACAGGGGGCGCGAAACACTGAAGCTTTCTTT. This sequence encodes CASSYPTGQGARNTEAFF.

The chain combines TRBV12-3 or TRBV12-4 with TRBJ1-2, with D possibly being TRBD1 (6 bases). V was trimmed by 7 bases and J by 7 bases, leaving 10 bases between them. The CDR3 consists of 11 residues. The CDR3: CASTWGLGYTF. CDR3 coding DNA: TGTGCCAGCACTTGGGGGCTTGGCTACACCTTC.

The rearrangement links TRBV2 to TRBJ1-1; D gene ambiguous. The CDR3 loop spans 14 amino acids. Germline assignment: CDR1 SNHLY and CDR2 FYNNEI. V gave up 5 bases and J gave up 3 bases, with 13 bases separating them. The CDR3: CASSPDGSYTEAFF. The CDR3 DNA sequence: TGTGCCAGCAGTCCAGACGGGAGTTACACTGAAGCTTTCTTT. Full variable domain (rest looked up from reference TRBV2 and TRBJ1-1): EPEVTQTPSHQVTQMGQEVILRCVPISNHLYFYWYRQILGQKVEFLVSFYNNEISEKSEIFDDQFSVERPDGSNFTLKIRSTKLEDSAMYFCASSPDGSYTEAFFGQGTRLTVV.

The count of this clone is one. The chain has TRBV11-2 and TRBJ1-2, with 8 bases identical to TRBD1. The CDR3 has 19 amino acids. Losses at the gene ends were 3 bases for V and 1 base for J; bases not matched to a gene: 16. Germline CDR1 reads SGHAT; CDR2 reads FQNNGV. The CDR3 loop reads CASSLVSFDRGQYNYGYTF. The CDR3 DNA reads as TGTGCCAGCAGCTTGGTTTCCTTCGACAGGGGTCAATATAACTATGGCTACACCTTC.